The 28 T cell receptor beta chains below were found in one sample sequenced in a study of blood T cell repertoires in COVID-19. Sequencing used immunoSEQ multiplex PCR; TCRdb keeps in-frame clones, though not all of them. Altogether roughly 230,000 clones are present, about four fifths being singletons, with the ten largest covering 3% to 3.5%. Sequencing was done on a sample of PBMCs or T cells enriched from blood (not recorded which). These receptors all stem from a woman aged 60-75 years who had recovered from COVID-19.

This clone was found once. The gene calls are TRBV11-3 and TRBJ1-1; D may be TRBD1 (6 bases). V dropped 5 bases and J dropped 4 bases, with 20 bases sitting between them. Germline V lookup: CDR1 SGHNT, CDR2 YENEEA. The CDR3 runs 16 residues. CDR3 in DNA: TGTGCCAGCAGCCCCCACCCAGGGGTTGGGGGCACTGAAGCTTTCTTT. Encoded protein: CASSPHPGVGGTEAFF.

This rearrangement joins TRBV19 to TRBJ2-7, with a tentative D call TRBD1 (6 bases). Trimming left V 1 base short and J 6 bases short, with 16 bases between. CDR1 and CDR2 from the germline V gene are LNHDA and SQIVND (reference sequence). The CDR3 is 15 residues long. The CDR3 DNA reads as TGTGCCAGTAGTATAGCCCCGGACACAGGGACCGAGCAGTACTTC. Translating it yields CASSIAPDTGTEQYF. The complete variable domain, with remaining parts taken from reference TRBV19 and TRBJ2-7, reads DGGITQSPKYLFRKEGQNVTLSCEQNLNHDAMYWYRQDPGQGLRLIYYSQIVNDFQKGDIAEGYSVSREKKESFPLTVTSAQKNPTAFYLCASSIAPDTGTEQYFGPGTRLTVT.

The DNA for the CDR3 is TGTGCCAGCAGTCGACAGGGCGTGATGAACACTGAAGCTTTCTTT. Translation gives CASSRQGVMNTEAFF. This chain uses TRBV27 with TRBJ1-1; 7 nucleotides line up with TRBD1. The CDR3 has 15 amino acids. V lost 5 bases and J lost 0; bases outside the gene matches: 6. The germline V gene has CDR1 MNHEY and CDR2 SMNVEV (reference sequence).

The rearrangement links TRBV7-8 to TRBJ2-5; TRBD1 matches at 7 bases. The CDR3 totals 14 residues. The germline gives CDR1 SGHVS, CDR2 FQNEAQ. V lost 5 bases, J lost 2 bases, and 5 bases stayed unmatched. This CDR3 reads CASSIRGRQETQYF. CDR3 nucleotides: TGTGCCAGCAGCATAAGGGGGCGTCAAGAGACCCAGTACTTC. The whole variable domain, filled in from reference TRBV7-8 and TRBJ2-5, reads GAGVSQSPRYKVAKRGQDVALRCDPISGHVSLFWYQQALGQGPEFLTYFQNEAQLDKSGLPSDRFFAERPEGSVSTLKIQRTQQEDSAVYLCASSIRGRQETQYFGPGTRLLVL.

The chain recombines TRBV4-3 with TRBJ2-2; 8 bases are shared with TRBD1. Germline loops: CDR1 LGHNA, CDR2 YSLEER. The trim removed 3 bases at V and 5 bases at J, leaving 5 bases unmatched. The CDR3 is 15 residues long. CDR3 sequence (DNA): TGCGCCAGCAGCCACGGACAGGGTGGAACCGGGGAGCTGTTTTTT. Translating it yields CASSHGQGGTGELFF.

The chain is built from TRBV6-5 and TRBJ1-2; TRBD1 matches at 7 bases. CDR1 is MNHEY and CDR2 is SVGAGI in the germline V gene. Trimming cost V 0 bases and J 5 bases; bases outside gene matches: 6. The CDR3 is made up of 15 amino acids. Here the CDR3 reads CASSYSQQGRYGYTF. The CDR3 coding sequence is TGTGCCAGCAGTTACTCGCAACAGGGGAGATATGGCTACACCTTC.

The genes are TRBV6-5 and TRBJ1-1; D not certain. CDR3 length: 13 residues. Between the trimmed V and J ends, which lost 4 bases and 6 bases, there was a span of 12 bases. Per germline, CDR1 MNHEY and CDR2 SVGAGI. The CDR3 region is CASSFSHGAEAFF. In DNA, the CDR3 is TGTGCCAGCAGTTTCTCTCATGGAGCTGAAGCTTTCTTT.

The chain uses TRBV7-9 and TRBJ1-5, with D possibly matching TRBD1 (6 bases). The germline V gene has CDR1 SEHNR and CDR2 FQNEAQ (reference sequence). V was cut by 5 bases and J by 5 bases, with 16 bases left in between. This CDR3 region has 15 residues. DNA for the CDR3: TGTGCCAGCAGCCCTACAGGGAGTGGAGATCAGCCCCAGCATTTT. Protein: CASSPTGSGDQPQHF.

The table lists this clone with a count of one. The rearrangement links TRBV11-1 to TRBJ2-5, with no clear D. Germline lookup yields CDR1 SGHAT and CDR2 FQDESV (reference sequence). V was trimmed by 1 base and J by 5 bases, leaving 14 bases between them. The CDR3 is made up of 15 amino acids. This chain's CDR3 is CASSLGTFQVETQYF. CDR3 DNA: TGTGCCAGCAGCTTAGGAACATTCCAGGTGGAGACCCAGTACTTC.

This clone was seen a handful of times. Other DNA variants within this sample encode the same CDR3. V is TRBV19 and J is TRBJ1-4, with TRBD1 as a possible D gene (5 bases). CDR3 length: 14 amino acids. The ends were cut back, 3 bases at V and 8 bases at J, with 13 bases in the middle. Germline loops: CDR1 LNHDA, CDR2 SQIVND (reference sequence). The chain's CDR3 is CASSIRQGGEKLFF. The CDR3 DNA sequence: TGTGCCAGTAGTATCAGGCAGGGAGGGGAAAAACTGTTTTTT.

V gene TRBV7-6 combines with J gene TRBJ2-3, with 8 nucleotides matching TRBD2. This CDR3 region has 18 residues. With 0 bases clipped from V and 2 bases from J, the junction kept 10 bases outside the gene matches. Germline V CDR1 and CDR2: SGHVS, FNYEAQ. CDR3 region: CASSLALLLAGSTDTQYF. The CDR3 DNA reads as TGTGCCAGCAGCTTAGCGCTTTTATTAGCGGGATCCACAGATACGCAGTATTTT.

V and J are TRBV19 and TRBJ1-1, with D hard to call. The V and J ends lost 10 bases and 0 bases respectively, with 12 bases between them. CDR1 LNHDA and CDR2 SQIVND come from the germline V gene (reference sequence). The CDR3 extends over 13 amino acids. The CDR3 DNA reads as TGTGCCACCGCCCCCAGTATGAACACTGAAGCTTTCTTT. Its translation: CATAPSMNTEAFF.

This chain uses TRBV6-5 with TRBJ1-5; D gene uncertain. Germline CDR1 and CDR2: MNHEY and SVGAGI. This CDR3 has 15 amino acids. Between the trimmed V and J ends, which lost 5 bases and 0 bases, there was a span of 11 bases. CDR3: CASSRQEHSNQPQHF. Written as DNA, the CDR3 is TGTGCCAGCAGTCGGCAGGAACATAGCAATCAGCCCCAGCATTTT.

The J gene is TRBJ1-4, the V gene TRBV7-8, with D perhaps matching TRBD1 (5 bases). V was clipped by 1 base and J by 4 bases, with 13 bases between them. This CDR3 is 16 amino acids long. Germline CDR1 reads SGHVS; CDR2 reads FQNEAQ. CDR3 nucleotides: TGTGCCAGCAGCTTAGGTGGAGGGGCCGGTAATGAAAAACTGTTTTTT. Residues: CASSLGGGAGNEKLFF. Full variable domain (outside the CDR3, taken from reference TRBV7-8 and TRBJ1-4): GAGVSQSPRYKVAKRGQDVALRCDPISGHVSLFWYQQALGQGPEFLTYFQNEAQLDKSGLPSDRFFAERPEGSVSTLKIQRTQQEDSAVYLCASSLGGGAGNEKLFFGSGTQLSVL.

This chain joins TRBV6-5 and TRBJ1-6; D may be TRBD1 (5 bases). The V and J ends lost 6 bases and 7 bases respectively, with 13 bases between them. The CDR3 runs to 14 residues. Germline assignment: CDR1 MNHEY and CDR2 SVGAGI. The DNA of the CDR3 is TGTGCCAGCAGAGTGACAGATGGAAATTCACCCCTCCACTTT. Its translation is CASRVTDGNSPLHF.

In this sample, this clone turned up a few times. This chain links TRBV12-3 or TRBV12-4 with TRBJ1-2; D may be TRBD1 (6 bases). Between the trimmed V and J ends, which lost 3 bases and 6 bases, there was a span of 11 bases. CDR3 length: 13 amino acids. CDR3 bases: TGTGCCAGCAGTTTCCCCAGGGGTAATGGCTACACCTTC. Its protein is CASSFPRGNGYTF.

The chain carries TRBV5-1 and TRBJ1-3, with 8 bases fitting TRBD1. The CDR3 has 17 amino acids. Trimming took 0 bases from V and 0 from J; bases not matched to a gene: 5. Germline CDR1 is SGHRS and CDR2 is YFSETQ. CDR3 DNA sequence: TGCGCCAGCAGCTTGGGCCAGGGGGCCTTCTCTGGAAACACCATATATTTT. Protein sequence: CASSLGQGAFSGNTIYF.

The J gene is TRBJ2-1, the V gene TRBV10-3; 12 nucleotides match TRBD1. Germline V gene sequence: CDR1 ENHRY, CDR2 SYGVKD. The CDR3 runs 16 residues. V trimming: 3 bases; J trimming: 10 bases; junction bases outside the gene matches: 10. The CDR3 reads CAISDYLGQGANEQFF. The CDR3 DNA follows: TGTGCCATCAGTGATTATTTGGGACAGGGGGCTAACGAGCAGTTCTTC.

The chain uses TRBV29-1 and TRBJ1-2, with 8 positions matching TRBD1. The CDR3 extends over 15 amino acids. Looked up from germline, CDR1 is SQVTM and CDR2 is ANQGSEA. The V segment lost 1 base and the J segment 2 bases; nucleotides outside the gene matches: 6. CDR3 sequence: CSVEARTGTNYGYTF. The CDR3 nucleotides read TGCAGCGTTGAAGCTCGGACAGGGACCAACTATGGCTACACCTTC.

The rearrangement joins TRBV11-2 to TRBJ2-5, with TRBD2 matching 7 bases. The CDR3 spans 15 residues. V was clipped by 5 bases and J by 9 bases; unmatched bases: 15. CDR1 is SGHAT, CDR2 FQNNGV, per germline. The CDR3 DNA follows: TGTGCCAGCAGCAAGCCGGGCGTTGCACGGGAGGCCCAGTACTTC. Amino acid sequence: CASSKPGVAREAQYF. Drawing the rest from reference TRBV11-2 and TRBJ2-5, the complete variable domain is EAGVAQSPRYKIIEKRQSVAFWCNPISGHATLYWYQQILGQGPKLLIQFQNNGVVDDSQLPKDRFSAERLKGVDSTLKIQPAKLEDSAVYLCASSKPGVAREAQYFGPGTRLLVL.

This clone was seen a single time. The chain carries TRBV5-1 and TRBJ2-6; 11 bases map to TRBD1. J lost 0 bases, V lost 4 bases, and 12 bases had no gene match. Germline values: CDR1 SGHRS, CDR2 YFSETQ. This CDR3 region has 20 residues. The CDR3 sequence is CASSRGQGAGGLSGANVLTF. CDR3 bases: TGCGCCAGCAGCCGCGGACAGGGGGCTGGTGGACTCTCTGGGGCCAACGTCCTGACTTTC.

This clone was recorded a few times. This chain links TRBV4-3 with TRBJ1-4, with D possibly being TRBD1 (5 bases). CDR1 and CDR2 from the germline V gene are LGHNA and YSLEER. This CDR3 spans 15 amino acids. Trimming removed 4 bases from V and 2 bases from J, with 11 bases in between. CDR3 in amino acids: CASSLHQGTNEKLFF. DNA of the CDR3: TGCGCCAGCAGCCTACACCAGGGTACTAATGAAAAACTGTTTTTT.

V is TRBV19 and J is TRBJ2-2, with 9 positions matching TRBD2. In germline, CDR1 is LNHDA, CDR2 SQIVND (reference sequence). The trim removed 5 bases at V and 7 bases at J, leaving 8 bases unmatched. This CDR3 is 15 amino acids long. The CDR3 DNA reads TGTGCCAGTAGTCGTAGCGGGGGTGGCGGCGGGGAGCTGTTTTTT. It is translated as CASSRSGGGGGELFF.

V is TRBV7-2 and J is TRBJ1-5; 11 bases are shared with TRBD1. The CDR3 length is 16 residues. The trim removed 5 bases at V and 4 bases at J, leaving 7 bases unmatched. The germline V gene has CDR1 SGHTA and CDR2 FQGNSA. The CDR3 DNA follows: TGTGCCAGCAGCCAAGGGACAGGGGGTTTGAATCAGCCCCAGCATTTT. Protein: CASSQGTGGLNQPQHF.

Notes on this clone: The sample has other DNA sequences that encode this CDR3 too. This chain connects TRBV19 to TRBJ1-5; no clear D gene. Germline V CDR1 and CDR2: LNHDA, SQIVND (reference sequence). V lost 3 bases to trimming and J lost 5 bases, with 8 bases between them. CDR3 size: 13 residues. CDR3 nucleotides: TGTGCCAGTAGTATGGGGAGGGATCAGCCCCAGCATTTT. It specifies CASSMGRDQPQHF.

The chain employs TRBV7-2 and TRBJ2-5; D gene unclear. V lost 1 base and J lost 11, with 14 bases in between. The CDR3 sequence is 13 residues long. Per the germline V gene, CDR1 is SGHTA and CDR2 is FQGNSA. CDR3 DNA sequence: TGTGCCAGCAGCTTAGAATACGGTGGTTCTCAGTACTTC. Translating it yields CASSLEYGGSQYF.

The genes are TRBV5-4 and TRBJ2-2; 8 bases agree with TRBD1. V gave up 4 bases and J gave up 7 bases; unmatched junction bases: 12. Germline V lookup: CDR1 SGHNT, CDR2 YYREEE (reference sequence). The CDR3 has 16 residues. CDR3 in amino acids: CASSPMAGRGHGELFF. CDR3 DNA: TGTGCCAGCAGCCCGATGGCAGGCAGGGGGCACGGGGAGCTGTTTTTT.

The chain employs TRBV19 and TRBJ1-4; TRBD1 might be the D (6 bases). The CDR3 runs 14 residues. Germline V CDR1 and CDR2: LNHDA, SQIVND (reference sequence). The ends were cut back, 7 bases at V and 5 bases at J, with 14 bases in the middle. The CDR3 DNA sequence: TGTGCCAGTACCACGGACAGAGAGAATGAAAAACTGTTTTTT. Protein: CASTTDRENEKLFF. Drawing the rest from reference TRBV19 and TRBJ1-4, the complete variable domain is DGGITQSPKYLFRKEGQNVTLSCEQNLNHDAMYWYRQDPGQGLRLIYYSQIVNDFQKGDIAEGYSVSREKKESFPLTVTSAQKNPTAFYLCASTTDRENEKLFFGSGTQLSVL.